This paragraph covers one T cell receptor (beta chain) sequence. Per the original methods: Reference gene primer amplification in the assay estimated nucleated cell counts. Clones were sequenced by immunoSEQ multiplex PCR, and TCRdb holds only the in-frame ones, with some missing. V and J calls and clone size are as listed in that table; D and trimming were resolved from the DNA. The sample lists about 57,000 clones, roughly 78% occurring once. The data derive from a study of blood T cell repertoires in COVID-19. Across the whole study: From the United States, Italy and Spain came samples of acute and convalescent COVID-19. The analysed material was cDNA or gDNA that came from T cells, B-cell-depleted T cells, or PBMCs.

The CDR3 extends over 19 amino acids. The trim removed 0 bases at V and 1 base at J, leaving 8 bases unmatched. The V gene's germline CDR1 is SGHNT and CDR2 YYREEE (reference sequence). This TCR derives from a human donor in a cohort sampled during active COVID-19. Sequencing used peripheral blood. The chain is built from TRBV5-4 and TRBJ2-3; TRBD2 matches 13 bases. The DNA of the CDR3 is TGTGCCAGCAGCTTGGGACTAGCGGGAGGAGCGAGTGGCACAGATACGCAGTATTTT. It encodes CASSLGLAGGASGTDTQYF.